This T cell receptor (beta chain) is drawn from a study of blood T cell repertoires in COVID-19. Overall study context: PBMCs, B-cell-depleted T cells, or T cells were the source of the cDNA or gDNA that made up the material.

Per the original data handling: Amplification with reference gene primers provided the estimates of nucleated cell counts. Some clones are missing from TCRdb's copy, which holds only in-frame ones; the method was immunoSEQ multiplex PCR. That table furnishes V, J and clone size, whereas the DNA furnished D and trimming. Of over 250,000 clones listed, over 70% were seen once; the top ten hold roughly a tenth. The CDR3 length is 11 residues. The ends were cut back, 4 bases at V and 10 bases at J, with 8 bases in the middle. Germline values: CDR1 SGHTA, CDR2 FQGNSA. The gene calls are TRBV7-2 and TRBJ2-1; possible D gene TRBD2, 5 bases. Sequenced: peripheral blood. The sequence was obtained from a woman aged 70-85 years with COVID-19, enrolled during active disease. CDR3 region: CASSSLGEQFF. The CDR3 DNA follows: TGTGCCAGCAGCTCACTAGGGGAGCAGTTCTTC.